What follows describes a single T cell receptor (beta chain). This clonotype was seen many times. Its antigen target is currently unknown. Per-base qualities were not stored, and no clone one base away is much larger. This sample was included in a study of CD8 T cells in ankylosing spondylitis (dated by TCRdb to 2016 to 2017). Study-wide context: T cell receptor beta repertoires were profiled in healthy donors and ankylosing spondylitis patients so that disease-linked TCR variants could be found. Samples of peripheral blood were taken, and for ankylosing spondylitis patients, synovial fluid was collected as well. The full study cohort was made up of 25 ankylosing spondylitis patients and about a hundred healthy donors.

Overall results and qualifications from the work: Some motif variants had previously been reported in the synovial fluid and blood of reactive arthritis patients, which suggests shared mechanisms of disease initiation. Significant enrichment of the disease-linked clones was reported in matched synovial fluid samples from ankylosing spondylitis patients. A TCR beta motif of eight highly homologous amino acid variants appeared characteristic of blood from ankylosing spondylitis patients. A CD8+ phenotype was shown by the disease-linked clones, which were found at relatively low frequencies in peripheral blood.

Measured from the cysteine to the phenylalanine, the CDR3 is 17 residues long. Only the CDR3 DNA stays, 51 bases, in frame from base 1. The germline V gene (reference sequence) sets CDR1 to LNHDA and CDR2 to SQIVND. V is trimmed back by 6 bases and J by 0 bases, and the junction contains 9 bases that no gene match accounts for. TCRdb lists the instrument as Illumina HiSeq 2500. Quantitative 5'-RACE with molecular barcodes was used to prepare TCR beta libraries. Concerning the study's data processing: Disease-linked TCR variants were identified with a new computational method built on a probabilistic model of VDJ rearrangement. Clones were called with MiXCR by TCRdb after fastp trimmed the public reads at Q25, and only in-frame beta chains were retained. Here each entry gathers all rows of one CDR3 protein and keeps the most common genes and DNA. Here the V and J calls rest on TCRdb's processing, not on the authors' analysis. The sample records roughly 100,000 distinct CDR3 sequences, about 8.3% of which are singletons. The ten largest clones add up to nearly 10% of the sample.

The sequence derives from a male donor with ankylosing spondylitis or in good health (not recorded which). The rearranged chain carries TRBV19 and TRBJ1-5; 9 of the junction bases match TRBD1. Sequences were obtained from blood, either unsorted or a sorted T cell fraction (not recorded which). The DNA sequence is given as TGTGCCAGTAGGGACAGGGGAATGAGGGATAGCAATCAGCCCCAGCATTTT. It specifies CASRDRGMRDSNQPQHF.